The clone carrying this T cell receptor beta chain was seen a few times. The antigen is undetermined. V gave up 5 bases and J gave up 3 bases, with 14 bases separating them. Germline CDR1 SGHTA, CDR2 FQGNSA. The CDR3 covers 14 residues. CD45RO/CCR7/CD25/CD127/CD95/CD27 sorting isolated CD4+ naive, central memory, regulatory and stem cell-like memory cells. This specimen comes from a study of beta chain features in type 1 diabetes. Study outcomes and limitations: Whether HLA type influences TCRB rearrangement remained unresolved here.

The whole isolated RNA underwent reverse transcription, so sequencing captured expressed TCRB transcripts. Data came from immunoSEQ multiplex PCR; TCRdb stores just in-frame clones and leaves some out. The table lists about 620,000 clones, roughly a sixth of them singletons. The material sequenced was naive CD4+ T cells from blood. The receptor's source is a man younger than 35 in good health. The V and J genes are TRBV7-2 and TRBJ2-7; either TRBD1 or TRBD2 may supply D (5 bases each). This chain's CDR3 is CASSLESGHYEQYF. DNA of the CDR3: TGTGCCAGCAGCCTAGAAAGCGGACACTACGAGCAGTACTTC.